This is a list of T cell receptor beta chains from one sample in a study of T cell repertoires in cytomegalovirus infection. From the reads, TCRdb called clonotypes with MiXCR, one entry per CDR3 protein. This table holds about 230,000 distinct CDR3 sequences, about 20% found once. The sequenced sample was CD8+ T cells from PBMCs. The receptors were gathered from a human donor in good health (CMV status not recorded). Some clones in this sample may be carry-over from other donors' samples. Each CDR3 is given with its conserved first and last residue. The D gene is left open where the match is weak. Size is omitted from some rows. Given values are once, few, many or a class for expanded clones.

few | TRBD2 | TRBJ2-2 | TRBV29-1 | CSVGRALAGRTGELFF | TGCAGCGTTGGGAGGGCCTTAGCGGGGAGGACCGGGGAGCTGTTTTTT
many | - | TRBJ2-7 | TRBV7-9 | CASSQRAAFEQYF | TGTGCCAGCAGCCAAAGGGCGGCCTTCGAGCAGTACTTC
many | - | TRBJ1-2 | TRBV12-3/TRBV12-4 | CASSRTEGYGYTF | TGTGCCAGCAGTCGGACAGAAGGCTATGGCTACACCTTC
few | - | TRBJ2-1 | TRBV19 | CASSLLTAFSSYNEQFF | TGTGCCAGTAGCCTTCTGACAGCCTTCAGCTCCTACAATGAGCAGTTCTTC
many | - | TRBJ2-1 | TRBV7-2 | CASSLVTLNRGDEQFF | TGTGCCAGCAGCTTAGTAACCCTAAATCGGGGAGATGAGCAGTTCTTC
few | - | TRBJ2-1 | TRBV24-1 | CATSDFCGSYNEQFF | TGTGCCACCAGTGATTTCTGCGGGTCCTACAATGAGCAGTTCTTC
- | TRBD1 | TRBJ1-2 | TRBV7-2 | CASSRTGAEYGYTF | TGTGCCAGCAGCAGGACAGGGGCGGAGTATGGCTACACCTTC
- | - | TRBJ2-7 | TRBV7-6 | CASSLMEGTSNEQYF | TGTGCCAGCAGCCTCATGGAGGGGACCAGCAACGAGCAGTACTTC
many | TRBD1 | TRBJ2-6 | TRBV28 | CASEGDRARGANVLTF | TGTGCCAGCGAGGGGGACAGGGCTCGGGGGGCCAACGTCCTGACTTTC
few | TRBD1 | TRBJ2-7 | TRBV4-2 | CASSQDGGTGSYEQYF | TGTGCCAGCAGCCAAGATGGGGGGACAGGGAGTTACGAGCAGTACTTC
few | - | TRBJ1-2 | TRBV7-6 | CASSPRPGPGYTF | TGTGCCAGCAGCCCTAGGCCAGGGCCTGGCTACACCTTC
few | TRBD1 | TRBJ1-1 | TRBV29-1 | CSAGGRQGSVETEAFF | TGCAGCGCCGGAGGGCGACAGGGCTCAGTTGAAACTGAAGCTTTCTTT
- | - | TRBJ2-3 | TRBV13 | CASSLIREPTDTQYF | TGTGCCAGCAGCTTGATCCGGGAGCCGACGGATACGCAGTATTTT
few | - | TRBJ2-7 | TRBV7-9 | CASSTSSSSYEQYF | TGTGCCAGCAGCACCTCATCCTCCTCCTACGAGCAGTACTTC
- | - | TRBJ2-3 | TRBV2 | CASRQHGEMTDTQYF | TGTGCCAGCCGACAGCACGGGGAGATGACAGATACGCAGTATTTT
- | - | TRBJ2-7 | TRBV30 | CAWSSASYEQYF | TGTGCCTGGAGTTCAGCCTCCTACGAGCAGTACTTC
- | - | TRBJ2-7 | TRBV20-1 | CSAPRGNPYEQYF | TGCAGTGCCCCCCGTGGAAATCCCTACGAGCAGTACTTC
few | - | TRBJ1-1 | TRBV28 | CASSLFAGGNTEAFF | TGTGCCAGCAGTTTATTTGCGGGGGGGAACACTGAAGCTTTCTTT
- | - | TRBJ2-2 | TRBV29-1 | CSVPGGAGELFF | TGCAGCGTACCAGGCGGGGCCGGGGAGCTGTTTTTT
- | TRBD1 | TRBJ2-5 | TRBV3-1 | CASSQRPPQTGNPPQEKETQYF | TGTGCCAGCAGCCAAAGGCCCCCCCAGACAGGGAACCCACCCCAAGAAAAAGAGACCCAGTACTTC